The clone carrying this T cell receptor (beta chain) was counted ten times or more. Before thyroid surgery, none of the patients had received any treatment. These data come from a study of metastatic and nonmetastatic thyroid tumors. Trimming cost V 7 bases and J 1 base, with 11 bases left between them. CDR1 SQVTM and CDR2 ANQGSEA come from the germline V gene. The CDR3 contains 12 residues. As processed by the authors: A distant-metastasis classifier for papillary thyroid cancer was built using CDR3 differences across clinicopathological groups. TCRdb re-called clones via MiXCR from the PCR reads. The V and J calls and clone size are TCRdb's, not the authors'. There are approximately 70,000 clones in the sample; under 5% occur only once, and about a fifth lies in the top ten.

The chain recombines TRBV29-1 with TRBJ2-7, with unresolved D. Source material: blood. The receptor was isolated from a female donor with papillary thyroid cancer or a benign thyroid nodule (not recorded which). Some clones in this sample may be carry-over from other donors' samples. CDR3 loop: CSAKLTSYEQYF. The CDR3 DNA follows: TGCAGCGCCAAACTTACATCCTACGAGCAGTACTTC.